Shown below are 17 T cell receptor beta chains from a single sample sequenced in a study of T cell responses to AZD1222 COVID-19 vaccine. The table came from immunoSEQ multiplex PCR; TCRdb's copy has only in-frame clones and leaves some out. There are some 190,000 clones in the sample; roughly nine tenths occur only once, and around 6.9% lies in the top ten. The starting material was peripheral blood, obtained on day 0 of AZD1222 vaccination. The receptors were gathered from an adult in good health.

The V and J genes are TRBV18 and TRBJ2-2; unclear D gene. CDR1 KGHSH and CDR2 LQKENI come from the germline V gene. The CDR3 extends over 14 amino acids. The V end lost 4 bases, the J end lost 2 bases, and 8 bases lay between the germline ends. The CDR3 here is CASSLDGNTGELFF. The DNA of the CDR3 is TGTGCCAGCTCACTAGATGGAAACACCGGGGAGCTGTTTTTT.

This clone has just one count. This sequence joins TRBV5-1 and TRBJ2-2; 14 nucleotides line up with TRBD2. The germline CDR1 and CDR2 sequences are SGHRS and YFSETQ. V lost 4 bases and J lost 7; bases outside the gene matches: 6. This CDR3 comprises 16 residues. CDR3 coding DNA: TGCGCCAGCAGCGCTGGACTAGCGGGGGGTTTCGGGGAGCTGTTTTTT. Its translation is CASSAGLAGGFGELFF. Supplemented by reference TRBV5-1 and TRBJ2-2, the full variable domain reads KAGVTQTPRYLIKTRGQQVTLSCSPISGHRSVSWYQQTPGQGLQFLFEYFSETQRNKGNFPGRFSGRQFSNSRSEMNVSTLELGDSALYLCASSAGLAGGFGELFFGEGSRLTVL.

V gene TRBV21-1 combines with J gene TRBJ1-1. TRBV21-1 is an annotated pseudogene. This CDR3 has 17 residues. CDR3 nucleotides: TGTGCCAGCAGCTCCCCCTCAACCCCGCCAGCCTTATATGAAGCTTTCTTT. Its protein is CASSSPSTPPALYEAFF.

This chain joins TRBV12-3 or TRBV12-4 and TRBJ1-1; D not resolved. The CDR3 is made up of 11 amino acids. V was pared by 3 bases and J by 2 bases, with 1 base between. CDR3 in amino acids: CASSFNTEAFF. CDR3 DNA sequence: TGTGCCAGCAGTTTTAACACTGAAGCTTTCTTT.

The rearrangement joins TRBV28 to TRBJ1-5; maybe TRBD1 (6 bases). CDR1 and CDR2 from the germline V gene are MDHEN and SYDVKM. Trimming removed 3 bases from V and 3 bases from J, with 21 bases in between. The CDR3 is 18 amino acids. Written as DNA, the CDR3 is TGTGCCAGCAGTTTCAGCTCTGGATTTGGACAGAACAATCAGCCCCAGCATTTT. Amino acid sequence: CASSFSSGFGQNNQPQHF.

The chain couples TRBV5-4 to TRBJ2-5; 12 bases align to TRBD2. After removal of 7 bases from V and 4 bases from J, the junction contained 5 bases not matched to a gene. The germline V gene has CDR1 SGHNT and CDR2 YYREEE (reference sequence). The CDR3 extends over 14 amino acids. Here the CDR3 reads CASSSGGAGETQYF. CDR3 nucleotides: TGTGCCAGCTCTAGCGGGGGGGCCGGAGAGACCCAGTACTTC.

This clone appeared a single time. The sample carries other DNA sequences with the same CDR3. This chain uses TRBV10-2 with TRBJ2-7; D remains ambiguous. The V gene's germline CDR1 is WSHSY and CDR2 SAAADI. The V and J ends lost 2 bases and 4 bases respectively, with 3 bases between them. The CDR3 totals 11 residues. The CDR3 is CASSEGYEQYV. DNA of the CDR3: TGCGCCAGCAGTGAGGGGTACGAGCAGTACGTC.

The V and J genes are TRBV7-3 and TRBJ2-2; D assignment may be TRBD1 or TRBD2 (6 bases each). The germline CDR1 and CDR2 sequences are SGHTA and FQGTGA. The CDR3 is made up of 16 amino acids. V lost 1 base to trimming and J lost 3 bases, with 12 bases between them. The CDR3 DNA reads as TGTGCCAGCAGCTTAATTGGGGGGCTGGACACCGGGGAGCTGTTTTTT. The encoded protein is CASSLIGGLDTGELFF.

The V call is TRBV9, the J call TRBJ2-6; D gene uncertain. The V end lost 1 base, the J end lost 0 bases, and 5 bases lay between the germline ends. The CDR3 length is 15 residues. The germline gives CDR1 SGDLS, CDR2 YYNGEE. CDR3 DNA: TGTGCCAGCAGCGTACAGACCTCTGGGGCCAACGTCCTGACTTTC. Translated, it gives CASSVQTSGANVLTF.

The rearrangement joins TRBV30 to TRBJ2-3; D ambiguous. V was trimmed by 5 bases and J by 2 bases, leaving 5 bases between them. The CDR3 spans 11 residues. Germline CDR1 GTSNPN, CDR2 SVGIG (reference sequence). CDR3: CAWGITDTQYF. DNA of the CDR3: TGTGCCTGGGGTATCACAGATACGCAGTATTTT.

This clone has just a few counts. Here the CDR3 DNA reads TGCGCCAGCAGCTTAGGCAAAGAAGAGACCCAGTACTTC. Protein sequence: CASSLGKEETQYF. The genes are TRBV5-1 and TRBJ2-5; D is undetermined. CDR1 is SGHRS and CDR2 is YFSETQ in the germline V gene. V lost 2 bases and J lost 3, with 8 bases in between. The CDR3 is 13 amino acids.

The V and J genes are TRBV11-2 and TRBJ1-2; weak D call: TRBD1 (5 bases). Trimming took 1 base from V and 4 from J, leaving 16 bases between them. The CDR3 spans 16 residues. The germline V gene encodes CDR1 SGHAT and CDR2 FQNNGV. CDR3 sequence reads: CASSLGTAGEGYGYTF. The CDR3 DNA follows: TGTGCCAGCAGCTTAGGCACTGCGGGGGAAGGCTATGGCTACACCTTC.

The DNA of the CDR3 is TGTGCCAGCAGTGGGGGACTAGCCATCGATACGCAGTATTTT. Protein product: CASSGGLAIDTQYF. This chain uses TRBV28 with TRBJ2-3, with TRBD2 identical over 9 bases. CDR1 is MDHEN, CDR2 SYDVKM, per germline. Trimming took 5 bases from V and 6 from J; bases not matched to a gene: 6. The CDR3 is 14 amino acids.

V is TRBV7-9 and J is TRBJ1-2, with D possibly matching TRBD1 (6 bases). V gave up 5 bases and J gave up 8 bases, with 15 bases separating them. Per germline, CDR1 SEHNR and CDR2 FQNEAQ (reference sequence). The CDR3 spans 13 residues. The CDR3 DNA is TGTGCCAGCAGCATCGCCCAAGGGGGGGGCTACACCTTC. It codes for CASSIAQGGGYTF.

This rearrangement joins TRBV4-1 to TRBJ1-6; weak D call: TRBD1 (5 bases). The V gene's germline CDR1 is MGHRA and CDR2 YSYEKL. The CDR3 consists of 14 residues. V was shortened by 1 base and J by 13 bases, with 14 bases between the two germline ends. The CDR3 DNA sequence: TGCGCCAGCAGCCAAGTCGGGGCGCTTTGGCCCCTCCACTTT. This translates into CASSQVGALWPLHF.

V is TRBV6-1 and J is TRBJ2-1, with D maybe TRBD1 (6 bases). V was pared by 5 bases and J by 8 bases, with 10 bases between. Germline V CDR1 and CDR2: MNHNS, SASEGT. The CDR3 runs to 12 residues. The CDR3 DNA sequence: TGTGCCAGCAGTACAGGGTCGGATGAGCAGTTCTTC. Encoded protein: CASSTGSDEQFF.

Worth noting for this clone: Compared with germline, one end of the junction differs, possibly owing to a read error. This rearrangement joins TRBV6-4 to TRBJ1-6; D might be TRBD1 (5 bases). Looked up from germline, CDR1 is MRHNA and CDR2 is SNTAGT. CDR3 length equals 13 residues. As DNA, the CDR3 is TGTGCCAGCAGTGACGGGACCGATTCCCCCCTCCACTTT. Its protein is CASSDGTDSPLHF.